The rows below give T cell receptor beta chains drawn from one sample of a study of blood T cell repertoires in COVID-19. Method: immunoSEQ multiplex PCR; TCRdb's copy keeps in-frame clones and lacks some. The data hold roughly 250,000 clones, with about four fifths observed a single time. Material for sequencing was peripheral blood. The source of these receptors is a man aged 35 to 55 with active or convalescent COVID-19. CDR3s include the opening cysteine and the closing phenylalanine or tryptophan. Each record gives: V gene, D gene, J gene, CDR3 DNA, CDR3 protein. The D gene is left open where the match is weak.

TRBV11-2	.	TRBJ1-3	TGTGCCAGCAACTTAGGGAGGGCTGGAAACACCATATATTTT	CASNLGRAGNTIYF
TRBV6-5	.	TRBJ2-2	TGTGCCAGCAGTTACTCCGGGGTTTGGACCGGGGAGCTGTTTTTT	CASSYSGVWTGELFF
TRBV11-3	.	TRBJ2-7	TGTGCCACCTCAGGAAAGAGCTCCTACGAGCAGTACTTC	CATSGKSSYEQYF
TRBV19	.	TRBJ1-4	TGTGCCAGTAGGCGTTCATTTGGTGAAAAACTGTTTTTT	CASRRSFGEKLFF
TRBV20-1	TRBD2	TRBJ2-3	TGCAGTGCTAGTCCTCGGCTAGCGGCCAGCACAGATACGCAGTATTTT	CSASPRLAASTDTQYF
TRBV4-1	.	TRBJ1-1	TGCGCCAGCAGCCAAGGTCAGGCGGGAACTGAAGCTTTCTTT	CASSQGQAGTEAFF
TRBV18	.	TRBJ2-7	TGTGCCAGCTCACCACCGGGGCGGGGCTCCTACGAGCAGTACTTC	CASSPPGRGSYEQYF
TRBV4-1	.	TRBJ2-7	TGCGCCAGCAGCCCGAGGAAGGTCTCCGGGTACGAGCAGTACTTC	CASSPRKVSGYEQYF
TRBV24-1	.	TRBJ1-5	TGTGCCACCAGTGATCGAGGACAGCCCCAGCATTTT	CATSDRGQPQHF
TRBV5-8	.	TRBJ1-3	TGTGCCAGCAGCTTCTCGGGGTCTGGAAACACCATATATTTT	CASSFSGSGNTIYF